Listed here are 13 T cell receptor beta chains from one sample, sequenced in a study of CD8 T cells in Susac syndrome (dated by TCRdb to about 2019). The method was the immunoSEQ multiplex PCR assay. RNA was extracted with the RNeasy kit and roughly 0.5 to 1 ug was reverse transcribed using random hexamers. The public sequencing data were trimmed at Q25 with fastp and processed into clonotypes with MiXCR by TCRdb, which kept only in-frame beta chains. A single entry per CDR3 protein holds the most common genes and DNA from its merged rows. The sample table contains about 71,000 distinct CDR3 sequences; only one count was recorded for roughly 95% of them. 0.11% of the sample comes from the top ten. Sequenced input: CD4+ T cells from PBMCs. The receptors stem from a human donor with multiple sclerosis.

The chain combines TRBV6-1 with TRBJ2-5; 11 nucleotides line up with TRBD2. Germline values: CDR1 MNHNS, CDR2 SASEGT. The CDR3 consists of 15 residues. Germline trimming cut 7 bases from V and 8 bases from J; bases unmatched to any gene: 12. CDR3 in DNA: TGTGCCAGCATCGAAAAGTCTAGCGGGGGGTTCACCCAGTACTTC. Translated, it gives CASIEKSSGGFTQYF.

The CDR3 sequence: CASSPDGGFYGYTF. CDR3 bases: TGTGCCAGCAGCCCTGACGGAGGCTTCTATGGCTACACCTTC. V gene TRBV12-3 or TRBV12-4 combines with J gene TRBJ1-2; D not resolved. This CDR3 is 14 amino acids long. V was trimmed by 6 bases and J by 4 bases, leaving 15 bases between them.

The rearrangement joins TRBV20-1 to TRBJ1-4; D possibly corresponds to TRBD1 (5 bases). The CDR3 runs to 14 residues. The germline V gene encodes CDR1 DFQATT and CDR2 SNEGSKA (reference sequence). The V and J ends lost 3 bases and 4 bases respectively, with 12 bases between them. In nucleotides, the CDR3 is TGCAGTGCTAGCTTCGGGACGGTTAATGAAAAACTGTTTTTT. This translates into CSASFGTVNEKLFF.

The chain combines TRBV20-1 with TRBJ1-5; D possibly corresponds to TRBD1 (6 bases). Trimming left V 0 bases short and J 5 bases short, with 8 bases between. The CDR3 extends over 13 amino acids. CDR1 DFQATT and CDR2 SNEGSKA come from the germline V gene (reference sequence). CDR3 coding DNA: TGCAGTGCTAGAGAGGGGGCTCATCAGCCCCAGCATTTT. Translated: CSAREGAHQPQHF.

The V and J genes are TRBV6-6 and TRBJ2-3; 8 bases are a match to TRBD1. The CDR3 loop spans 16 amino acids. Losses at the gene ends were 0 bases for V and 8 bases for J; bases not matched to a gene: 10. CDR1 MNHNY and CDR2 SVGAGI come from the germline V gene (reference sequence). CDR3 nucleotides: TGTGCCAGCAGTTACTCAACCTCCCGGCAGGGGGCTACGCAGTATTTT. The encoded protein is CASSYSTSRQGATQYF.

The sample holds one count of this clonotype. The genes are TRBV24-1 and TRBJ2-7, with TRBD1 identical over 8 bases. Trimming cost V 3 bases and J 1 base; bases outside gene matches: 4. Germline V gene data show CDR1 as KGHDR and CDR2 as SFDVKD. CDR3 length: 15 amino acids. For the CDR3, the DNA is TGTGCCACCAGTGATGTTGGACAGGGTTCCTACGAGCAGTACTTC. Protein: CATSDVGQGSYEQYF.

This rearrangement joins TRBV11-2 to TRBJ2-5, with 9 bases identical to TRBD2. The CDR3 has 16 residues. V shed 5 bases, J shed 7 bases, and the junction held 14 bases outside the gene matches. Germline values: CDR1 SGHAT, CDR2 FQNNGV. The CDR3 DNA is TGTGCCAGCAGCCCGGAGAGGCTAGCGGGGCGAGGGACCCAGTACTTC. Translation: CASSPERLAGRGTQYF.

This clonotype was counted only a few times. In nucleotides, the CDR3 is TGTGCCAGCAGCTTGGCAGGGAGTCAGCCCCAGCATTTT. Translated: CASSLAGSQPQHF. This rearrangement joins TRBV7-2 to TRBJ1-5; tentatively, D is TRBD1 (5 bases). V lost 3 bases and J 6 bases, leaving 9 bases between the germline ends. Germline V gene sequence: CDR1 SGHTA, CDR2 FQGNSA. The CDR3 runs to 13 residues.

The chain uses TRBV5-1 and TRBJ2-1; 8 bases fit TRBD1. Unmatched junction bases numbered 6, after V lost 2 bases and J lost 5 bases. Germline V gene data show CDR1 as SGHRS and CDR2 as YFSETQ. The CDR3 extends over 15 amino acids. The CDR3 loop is CASSFGQGQDNEQFF. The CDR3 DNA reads TGCGCCAGCAGCTTCGGACAGGGCCAGGACAATGAGCAGTTCTTC.

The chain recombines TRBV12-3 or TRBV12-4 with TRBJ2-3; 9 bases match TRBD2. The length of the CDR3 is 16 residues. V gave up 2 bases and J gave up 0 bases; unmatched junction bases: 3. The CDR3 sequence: CASSLWLAGSTDTQYF. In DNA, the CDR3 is TGTGCCAGCAGTTTATGGCTAGCGGGGAGCACAGATACGCAGTATTTT.

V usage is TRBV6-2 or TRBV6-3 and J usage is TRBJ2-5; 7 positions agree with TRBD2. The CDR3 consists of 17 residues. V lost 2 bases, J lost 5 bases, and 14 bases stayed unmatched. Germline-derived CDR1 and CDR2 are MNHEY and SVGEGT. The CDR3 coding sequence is TGTGCCAGCAGTTACCCTGCCGGGAGCGGGGTTCGGGAGACCCAGTACTTC. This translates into CASSYPAGSGVRETQYF.

This CDR3 reads CASSSFGEQFF. Written as DNA, the CDR3 is TGTGCCAGCAGTAGTTTCGGTGAGCAGTTCTTC. The J gene is TRBJ2-1, the V gene TRBV27; the D is unclear. CDR3 length: 11 amino acids. V was trimmed by 5 bases and J by 9 bases, leaving 8 bases between them. Germline CDR1 MNHEY, CDR2 SMNVEV (reference sequence).

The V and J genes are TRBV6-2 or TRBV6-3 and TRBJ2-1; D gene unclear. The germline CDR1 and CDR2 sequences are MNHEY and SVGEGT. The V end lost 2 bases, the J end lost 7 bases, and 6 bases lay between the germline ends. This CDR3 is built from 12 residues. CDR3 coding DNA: TGTGCCAGCAGTTACGGGGAAAATGAGCAGTTCTTC. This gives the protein CASSYGENEQFF.